This T cell receptor (beta chain) was captured in a study of beta chain features in type 1 diabetes. Overall study results and limits: All four CD4+ subsets from Type 1 diabetes patients carried moderately but significantly shorter TCRB CDR3s. Shorter templates may be favored by PCR, equally so in patients and controls. Patients showed naive, central memory and Treg TCRB repertoires that appeared more similar than those of healthy donors.

Expressed TCRB transcripts got sequenced, as all isolated RNA was reverse transcribed. Deep immunoSEQ sequencing covered naive, central memory and regulatory T cell samples. Sequencing was performed with immunoSEQ multiplex PCR; in TCRdb, only in-frame clones are kept and a portion is missing. The sample consists of over 300,000 clones, around 8.5% of them appearing once. CDR1 and CDR2 from the germline V gene are MDHEN and SYDVKM. CDR3 length: 13 amino acids. Trimming shortened V by 7 bases and J by 5 bases, and 14 bases separated the two germline ends. It was via CD45RO/CCR7/CD25/CD127/CD95/CD27 that CD4+ naive, central memory, regulatory and stem cell-like memory cells were sorted. Remarks on this clone: The antigen is undetermined.

The chain has TRBV28 and TRBJ1-2; D is perhaps TRBD1 (5 bases). The source of this sequence is a man aged 25-45 years with type 1 diabetes. The sample taken for sequencing was central memory CD4+ T cells from blood. The CDR3 reads CASTPGRAYGYTF. The CDR3 DNA sequence: TGTGCCAGCACACCCGGCAGGGCATATGGCTACACCTTC.